The 13 T cell receptor beta chains below come from one sample, sequenced in a study of response to subunit inactivated influenza vaccine. Using its own MiXCR run on the RT-PCR reads, TCRdb lists one record per CDR3 protein. The data hold 400,000 to 550,000 distinct CDR3 sequences, with roughly 23% observed a single time. The material sequenced was CD4+ T cells sorted from PBMCs, taken around 5 days after vaccination. Every receptor here comes from a man aged 45-65 years who received an inactivated influenza vaccine.

This clonotype occurred a few times. This chain connects TRBV20-1 to TRBJ2-1, with D hard to call. The germline V and J ends were trimmed by 7 bases and 5 bases, with 9 bases remaining between them. The CDR3 loop spans 11 amino acids. The germline CDR1 and CDR2 sequences are DFQATT and SNEGSKA (reference sequence). CDR3: CSVGNNNEQFF. CDR3 nucleotide sequence: TGCAGTGTTGGCAACAACAATGAGCAGTTCTTC.

This clonotype occurred a few times. This rearrangement joins TRBV6-1 to TRBJ1-6; D unclear. V was trimmed by 5 bases and J by 9 bases, leaving 11 bases between them. This CDR3 region has 13 residues. Germline CDR1 reads MNHNS; CDR2 reads SASEGT. The CDR3 spells CASSKSDFSPLHF. DNA of the CDR3: TGTGCCAGCAGTAAATCGGACTTTTCACCCCTCCACTTT.

The chain joins TRBV5-1 to TRBJ2-2; possibly TRBD1 for D (6 bases). The CDR3 loop spans 13 amino acids. Between the trimmed V and J ends, which lost 8 bases and 2 bases, there was a span of 10 bases. The germline V gene has CDR1 SGHRS and CDR2 YFSETQ. DNA for the CDR3: TGCGCCAGTCACAGGGAAAACACCGGGGAGCTGTTTTTT. The encoded protein is CASHRENTGELFF.

The chain carries TRBV11-2 and TRBJ1-3, with 8 bases lining up with TRBD1. CDR1 and CDR2 from the germline V gene are SGHAT and FQNNGV. CDR3 length: 16 residues. The ends lost 4 bases at V and 2 bases at J; junction bases unmatched: 7. The CDR3 protein is CASSSRQGRTGNTIYF. The CDR3 DNA sequence: TGTGCCAGCAGCTCCAGACAGGGGAGGACTGGAAACACCATATATTTT.

The table lists this clonotype with a few counts. The chain recombines TRBV5-1 with TRBJ1-6, with D possibly matching TRBD1 (5 bases). V gave up 4 bases and J gave up 2 bases, with 10 bases separating them. CDR1 and CDR2 from the germline V gene are SGHRS and YFSETQ. CDR3 length: 15 residues. The CDR3 DNA is TGCGCCAGCAGCCGGGACCCGACCTATAATTCACCCCTCCACTTT. Amino acids: CASSRDPTYNSPLHF.

This sequence joins TRBV28 and TRBJ1-2; D is undetermined. V gave up 4 bases and J gave up 14 bases, with 11 bases separating them. Germline CDR1 MDHEN, CDR2 SYDVKM. The CDR3 totals 10 residues. The CDR3 here is CASSSMHYTF. DNA for the CDR3: TGTGCCAGCAGTTCAATGCACTATACCTTC.

The chain is built from TRBV7-6 and TRBJ1-2; the match to TRBD1 covers 7 bases. The CDR3 runs to 16 residues. Germline CDR1 and CDR2: SGHVS and FNYEAQ. V dropped 5 bases and J dropped 1; count of bases not matched to a gene: 10. CDR3 in DNA: TGTGCCAGCAGCCCCTCGACAGGGAGGGTTAACTATGGCTACACCTTC. This encodes CASSPSTGRVNYGYTF.

This clonotype was observed a handful of times. The rearrangement links TRBV4-1 to TRBJ2-7; D is uncertain. In germline, CDR1 is MGHRA, CDR2 YSYEKL. The CDR3 is 15 residues long. Trimming stripped 0 bases from V and 9 bases from J, with 18 bases between. The CDR3 nucleotides read TGCGCCAGCAGCCAAGATCATGGCGTGGGCACCGTGCAGTACTTC. Translation gives CASSQDHGVGTVQYF.

V gene TRBV7-2 combines with J gene TRBJ2-7; the D is unclear. Trimming took 5 bases from V and 7 from J, leaving 15 bases between them. This CDR3 contains 13 residues. Per the germline V gene, CDR1 is SGHTA and CDR2 is FQGNSA. The CDR3 here is CASSPAIAREQYF. In nucleotides, the CDR3 is TGTGCCAGCAGCCCAGCAATCGCTAGGGAGCAGTACTTC.

CDR3 amino acids: CASSLDGTGSDTQYF. The CDR3 DNA sequence: TGCGCCAGCAGCTTGGATGGGACAGGGTCCGATACGCAGTATTTT. V and J are TRBV5-1 and TRBJ2-3; 9 nucleotides agree with TRBD1. This CDR3 contains 15 residues. Germline V gene sequence: CDR1 SGHRS, CDR2 YFSETQ. V dropped 0 bases and J dropped 6; count of bases not matched to a gene: 5.

The V and J genes are TRBV20-1 and TRBJ2-5, with D perhaps TRBD2 (8 bases). With 6 bases removed from V and 5 bases from J, the gap between germline ends came to 16 bases. The CDR3 is made up of 13 amino acids. Looked up from germline, CDR1 is DFQATT and CDR2 is SNEGSKA (reference sequence). The CDR3: CSASGGGSETQYF. CDR3 coding DNA: TGCAGTGCCTCGGGAGGGGGCAGCGAGACCCAGTACTTC.

CDR3 sequence reads: CASSIMPGQGANQPQHF. The CDR3 DNA follows: TGCGCCAGCAGCATCATGCCGGGACAGGGGGCGAATCAGCCCCAGCATTTT. The chain links TRBV5-1 to TRBJ1-5, with 12 bases lining up with TRBD1. This CDR3 contains 17 residues. Germline-derived CDR1 and CDR2 are SGHRS and YFSETQ. J gave up 4 bases and V 4 bases, and 9 bases lay outside the gene matches.

The CDR3 loop reads CASSLQGGGTAYEQYF. In DNA form, the CDR3 reads TGTGCCAGCAGCCTCCAGGGCGGGGGCACTGCCTACGAGCAGTACTTC. J is TRBJ2-7 and V is TRBV7-2; a weak D match, TRBD2 (7 bases). This CDR3 has 16 residues. Germline CDR1 and CDR2: SGHTA and FQGNSA. V was trimmed by 5 bases and J by 2 bases, leaving 19 bases between them.